The 30 T cell receptor beta chains below come from one sample, sequenced in a study of OX40 agonist ivuxolimab in advanced cancers. Repertoires were generated with immunoSEQ multiplex PCR, while TCRdb's copy carries only in-frame clones and drops some. The data contain approximately 90,000 clones, 70% to 90% of them singletons. The sequenced sample was CD4+ or CD8+ T cells sorted from blood, obtained in a trial of the OX40 agonist ivuxolimab. The receptor set was obtained from an adult with an advanced solid tumor such as melanoma, head and neck, liver or kidney cancer.

The rearrangement uses TRBV4-1 and TRBJ1-2; D call uncertain. The CDR3 consists of 15 residues. Deletions cut 0 bases from V and 8 bases from J, with 16 bases between. Germline-derived CDR1 and CDR2 are MGHRA and YSYEKL. The CDR3 DNA reads TGCGCCAGCAGCCAAGACGAGGATTCCAGGCGCGGCTACACCTTC. Encoded protein: CASSQDEDSRRGYTF.

The chain joins TRBV6-1 to TRBJ1-6, with D possibly TRBD1 on 6 matching bases. The V and J ends lost 4 bases and 13 bases respectively, with 23 bases between them. The CDR3 has 16 amino acids. The germline CDR1 and CDR2 sequences are MNHNS and SASEGT. DNA of the CDR3: TGTGCCAGCAGTGCAAGGGGGGTTGGACCCATTGGCCCCCTCCACTTT. It codes for CASSARGVGPIGPLHF.

The J gene is TRBJ2-5, the V gene TRBV28, with D perhaps TRBD1 (5 bases). The ends were cut back, 8 bases at V and 5 bases at J, with 12 bases in the middle. Germline-derived CDR1 and CDR2 are MDHEN and SYDVKM. This CDR3 spans 12 amino acids. CDR3 protein: CASGRGRETQYF. The CDR3 DNA follows: TGTGCCAGCGGAAGGGGCAGGGAGACCCAGTACTTC.

The chain recombines TRBV5-1 with TRBJ1-1; D may be TRBD1 (5 bases). From germline, CDR1 is SGHRS and CDR2 YFSETQ. The CDR3 runs to 18 residues. V was cut by 0 bases and J by 0 bases, with 18 bases left in between. The chain's CDR3 is CASSLARGRRDLNTEAFF. The DNA of the CDR3 is TGCGCCAGCAGCTTGGCCCGAGGTCGCAGGGACCTGAACACTGAAGCTTTCTTT. Using reference TRBV5-1 and TRBJ1-1 for the parts outside the CDR3, the full variable domain is KAGVTQTPRYLIKTRGQQVTLSCSPISGHRSVSWYQQTPGQGLQFLFEYFSETQRNKGNFPGRFSGRQFSNSRSEMNVSTLELGDSALYLCASSLARGRRDLNTEAFFGQGTRLTVV.

By its share, this clone is medium-sized. The chain joins TRBV11-2 to TRBJ1-2; no firm D call. This CDR3 comprises 11 residues. The V gene lost 4 bases and the J gene lost 7 bases, with 7 bases spanning the gap. Germline V gives CDR1 SGHAT, CDR2 FQNNGV. The CDR3 nucleotides read TGTGCCAGCAGCTCAGGTTTTGGCTACACCTTC. Encoded protein: CASSSGFGYTF.

The rearrangement links TRBV7-2 to TRBJ1-1, with a possible D match to TRBD1 (5 bases). Germline-derived CDR1 and CDR2 are SGHTA and FQGNSA. With 4 bases removed from V and 8 bases from J, the gap between germline ends came to 14 bases. CDR3 length: 13 amino acids. The CDR3 DNA sequence: TGTGCCAGCAGCTGGTCAGGGATCACCGAAGCTTTCTTT. As protein: CASSWSGITEAFF.

The V gene is TRBV5-1, the J gene TRBJ2-7, with D possibly called TRBD1 or TRBD2 (5 bases each). The CDR3 is 13 amino acids. The germline V gene has CDR1 SGHRS and CDR2 YFSETQ. V was pared by 4 bases and J by 3 bases, with 11 bases between. CDR3 in amino acids: CASSPRDDYEQYF. CDR3 sequence (DNA): TGCGCCAGCAGCCCCCGGGACGACTACGAGCAGTACTTC.

The rearrangement joins TRBV10-3 to TRBJ1-6; no reliable D call. The V gene's germline CDR1 is ENHRY and CDR2 SYGVKD. The CDR3 is made up of 14 amino acids. The V and J ends lost 5 bases and 4 bases respectively, with 9 bases between them. CDR3 loop: CAISNQEYNSPLHF. The CDR3 nucleotides read TGTGCCATCAGTAACCAAGAGTATAATTCACCCCTCCACTTT.

The CDR3 loop reads CASSPGTRSYNSPLHF. CDR3 DNA: TGTGCCAGCTCACCCGGGACTCGCTCCTATAATTCACCCCTCCACTTT. The V gene is TRBV18, the J gene TRBJ1-6; D possibly corresponds to TRBD1 (5 bases). Looked up from germline, CDR1 is KGHSH and CDR2 is LQKENI. The CDR3 spans 16 residues. Trimming removed 3 bases at V and 0 bases at J, with 9 bases between.

The rearrangement links TRBV6-5 to TRBJ1-3; no reliable D call. Germline CDR1 MNHEY, CDR2 SVGAGI. There are 14 residues in the CDR3. Trimming pared 6 bases from V and 0 bases from J, leaving 9 bases between. CDR3 residues: CASSSPGSGNTIYF. CDR3 nucleotide sequence: TGTGCCAGCAGCTCCCCCGGCTCTGGAAACACCATATATTTT.

With regard to this clone: The junction departs from germline at one end; a sequencing error may be responsible. The J gene is TRBJ2-5, the V gene TRBV7-7; D not certain. The CDR3 loop spans 15 amino acids. Looked up from germline, CDR1 is SSHAT and CDR2 is FNYEAQ (reference sequence). The CDR3 here is CASSSGGAFRETQYF. The CDR3 DNA reads as TGTGCTAGCAGCTCGGGCGGAGCCTTCCGGGAGACCCAGTACTTC. Using reference TRBV7-7 and TRBJ2-5 for the parts outside the CDR3, the full variable domain is GAGVSQSPRYKVTKRGQDVTLRCDPISSHATLYWYQQALGQGPEFLTYFNYEAQPDKSGLPSDRFSAERPEGSISTLTIQRTEQRDSAMYRCASSSGGAFRETQYFGPGTRLLVL.

This chain uses TRBV7-8 with TRBJ2-1, with TRBD2 matching 7 bases. The CDR3 runs to 15 residues. J was trimmed by 8 bases and V by 2 bases; bases with no gene match: 9. The germline V gene encodes CDR1 SGHVS and CDR2 FQNEAQ. For the CDR3, the DNA is TGTGCCAGCAGCTTAAGAGCGGGGCCGGGCCATGAGCAGTTCTTC. This sequence encodes CASSLRAGPGHEQFF. The full variable domain, rest sourced from reference TRBV7-8 and TRBJ2-1, is GAGVSQSPRYKVAKRGQDVALRCDPISGHVSLFWYQQALGQGPEFLTYFQNEAQLDKSGLPSDRFFAERPEGSVSTLKIQRTQQEDSAVYLCASSLRAGPGHEQFFGPGTRLTVL.

This clone turned up a few times. The V and J genes are TRBV4-1 and TRBJ1-2; no firm D call. This CDR3 comprises 14 residues. Trimming took off 4 bases at V and 4 bases at J, with 13 bases between the two ends. CDR1 is MGHRA, CDR2 YSYEKL, per germline. Here the CDR3 DNA reads TGCGCCAGCAGCCCTAGCAGCGGAGTCTATGGCTACACCTTC. Amino acid sequence: CASSPSSGVYGYTF.

V is TRBV28 and J is TRBJ1-4; tentative D call: TRBD1 (5 bases). Germline V gene data show CDR1 as MDHEN and CDR2 as SYDVKM. Trimming shortened V by 1 base and J by 6 bases, and 21 bases separated the two germline ends. This CDR3 has 18 residues. CDR3 sequence (DNA): TGTGCCAGCAGTTTATTTCCCCCGACGGGGGTCCTACATGAAAAACTGTTTTTT. Translating gives CASSLFPPTGVLHEKLFF.

The chain couples TRBV7-2 to TRBJ2-3; D is perhaps TRBD2 (6 bases). CDR1 is SGHTA, CDR2 FQGNSA, per germline. With 1 base removed from V and 6 bases from J, the gap between germline ends came to 14 bases. There are 15 residues in the CDR3. Here the CDR3 DNA reads TGTGCCAGCAGCTTAGGGGGAGGTGTTGGGGATACGCAGTATTTT. This encodes CASSLGGGVGDTQYF.

The V and J genes are TRBV6-5 and TRBJ1-2; 10 bases fit TRBD1. This CDR3 contains 15 residues. Germline V gene data show CDR1 as MNHEY and CDR2 as SVGAGI. With V trimmed by 7 bases and J by 10 bases, 15 bases remained unmatched. The CDR3 reads CASIPSRDRGINYTF. CDR3 in DNA: TGTGCCAGCATTCCTTCCCGGGACAGGGGAATAAACTACACCTTC.

The chain uses TRBV11-2 and TRBJ2-7; the D is unclear. Trimming took off 5 bases at V and 3 bases at J, with 14 bases between the two ends. CDR1 is SGHAT, CDR2 FQNNGV, per germline. This CDR3 comprises 14 residues. CDR3 sequence: CASSPSVGGYEQYF. The CDR3 DNA sequence: TGTGCCAGCAGCCCCTCCGTCGGTGGCTACGAGCAGTACTTC.

V and J are TRBV4-3 and TRBJ2-3; 7 nucleotides line up with TRBD2. Germline V gene lookup returns CDR1 LGHNA and CDR2 YSLEER. The CDR3 loop spans 15 amino acids. The V and J ends lost 1 base and 2 bases, in that order; junction bases with no gene match: 3. The CDR3 sequence is CASSQVGGSTDTQYF. The CDR3 DNA sequence: TGCGCCAGCAGCCAAGTGGGGGGGTCCACAGATACGCAGTATTTT.

The V gene is TRBV7-3, the J gene TRBJ2-7; TRBD1 matches 10 bases. The germline gives CDR1 SGHTA, CDR2 FQGTGA. The CDR3 totals 13 residues. V was pared by 4 bases and J by 7 bases, with 4 bases of the junction left unmatched. This CDR3 is CASSSTGGREQYF. In DNA, the CDR3 is TGTGCCAGCAGCTCGACAGGGGGCCGGGAGCAGTACTTC.

This chain uses TRBV6-4 with TRBJ2-1; 7 nucleotides match TRBD2. This CDR3 region has 15 residues. V trimming: 6 bases; J trimming: 5 bases; junction bases outside the gene matches: 10. Germline values: CDR1 MRHNA, CDR2 SNTAGT. CDR3 in amino acids: CASSHTPGGNNEQFF. The CDR3 bases are TGTGCCAGCAGCCATACGCCGGGGGGAAACAATGAGCAGTTCTTC.

This clone has a handful of counts. V is TRBV5-4 and J is TRBJ2-5; 10 nucleotides agree with TRBD1. With V trimmed by 0 bases and J by 5 bases, 4 bases remained unmatched. CDR3 length equals 15 residues. CDR1 and CDR2 (germline): SGHNT, YYREEE (reference sequence). CDR3 region: CASSLGQGAWETQYF. The CDR3 nucleotides read TGTGCCAGCAGCTTGGGACAGGGGGCGTGGGAGACCCAGTACTTC.

The rearrangement uses TRBV6-6 and TRBJ2-3; D gene uncertain. The length of the CDR3 is 11 residues. CDR1 and CDR2 (germline): MNHNY, SVGAGI (reference sequence). The ends were cut back, 6 bases at V and 2 bases at J, with 3 bases in the middle. In nucleotides, the CDR3 is TGTGCCAGCAGGGTCACAGATACGCAGTATTTT. This sequence encodes CASRVTDTQYF.

The chain couples TRBV5-1 to TRBJ1-2, with a possible D match to TRBD1 (5 bases). Between the trimmed V and J ends, which lost 3 bases and 8 bases, there was a span of 17 bases. This CDR3 is built from 14 residues. Germline-derived CDR1 and CDR2 are SGHRS and YFSETQ. CDR3 sequence (DNA): TGCGCCAGCAGCTACTCGGGGGGGTCCGCCGGCTACACCTTC. It specifies CASSYSGGSAGYTF. The full variable domain, rest sourced from reference TRBV5-1 and TRBJ1-2, is KAGVTQTPRYLIKTRGQQVTLSCSPISGHRSVSWYQQTPGQGLQFLFEYFSETQRNKGNFPGRFSGRQFSNSRSEMNVSTLELGDSALYLCASSYSGGSAGYTFGSGTRLTVV.

The CDR3: CASSWSSGNTIYF. CDR3 in DNA: TGTGCCAGCAGCTGGTCCTCTGGAAACACCATATATTTT. This sequence joins TRBV5-6 and TRBJ1-3; no firm D call. The germline V gene has CDR1 SGHDT and CDR2 YYEEEE. V gave up 3 bases and J gave up 0 bases, with 4 bases separating them. This CDR3 is built from 13 residues.

The chain recombines TRBV9 with TRBJ1-1; tentative D call: TRBD1 (6 bases). Germline V CDR1 and CDR2: SGDLS, YYNGEE. There are 16 residues in the CDR3. Trimming removed 1 base from V and 1 base from J, with 14 bases in between. In DNA, the CDR3 is TGTGCCAGCAGCGTAAGGGGGGGCTATGGGAACACTGAAGCTTTCTTT. Translation: CASSVRGGYGNTEAFF.

The chain combines TRBV4-3 with TRBJ1-4, with 7 bases aligning to TRBD1. The germline gives CDR1 LGHNA, CDR2 YSLEER. The CDR3 consists of 14 residues. The trim removed 4 bases at V and 5 bases at J, leaving 4 bases unmatched. The DNA of the CDR3 is TGCGCCAGCAGCCTCGGGACAGAAAATGAAAAACTGTTTTTT. This encodes CASSLGTENEKLFF.

This chain joins TRBV7-8 and TRBJ2-7, with D uncertain. The CDR3 loop spans 14 amino acids. Germline V gene lookup returns CDR1 SGHVS and CDR2 FQNEAQ. The V and J ends lost 1 base and 2 bases respectively, with 9 bases between them. The chain's CDR3 is CASSLGRTTYEQYF. The CDR3 nucleotides read TGTGCCAGCAGCTTAGGGAGAACCACCTACGAGCAGTACTTC. Looking up the rest from reference TRBV7-8 and TRBJ2-7 gives the full variable domain: GAGVSQSPRYKVAKRGQDVALRCDPISGHVSLFWYQQALGQGPEFLTYFQNEAQLDKSGLPSDRFFAERPEGSVSTLKIQRTQQEDSAVYLCASSLGRTTYEQYFGPGTRLTVT.

This chain links TRBV10-2 with TRBJ2-3; 13 bases fit TRBD2. From germline, CDR1 is WSHSY and CDR2 SAAADI. This CDR3 region has 16 residues. Trimming removed 6 bases from V and 4 bases from J; junction bases left unmatched: 7. CDR3 sequence (DNA): TGCGCCAGCAGATCCTCTACTAGCGGGGGGGCAGATACGCAGTATTTT. It encodes CASRSSTSGGADTQYF.

The table lists this clone with a few counts. This chain links TRBV7-2 with TRBJ1-6; D is perhaps TRBD1 (5 bases). The V gene's germline CDR1 is SGHTA and CDR2 FQGNSA. V was clipped by 1 base and J by 10 bases, with 14 bases between them. The CDR3 consists of 15 residues. CDR3 residues: CASSLGQGLRSPLHF. CDR3 coding DNA: TGTGCCAGCAGCTTAGGGCAGGGATTGAGGTCACCCCTCCACTTT.

In this sample, this clone turned up once. The rearrangement links TRBV19 to TRBJ1-5; no firm D call. The CDR3 totals 15 residues. The ends were cut back, 5 bases at V and 2 bases at J, with 13 bases in the middle. Germline assignment: CDR1 LNHDA and CDR2 SQIVND (reference sequence). CDR3 DNA sequence: TGTGCCAGTAGTCCGCCCTCGGGAGGCAATCAGCCCCAGCATTTT. Translating gives CASSPPSGGNQPQHF.